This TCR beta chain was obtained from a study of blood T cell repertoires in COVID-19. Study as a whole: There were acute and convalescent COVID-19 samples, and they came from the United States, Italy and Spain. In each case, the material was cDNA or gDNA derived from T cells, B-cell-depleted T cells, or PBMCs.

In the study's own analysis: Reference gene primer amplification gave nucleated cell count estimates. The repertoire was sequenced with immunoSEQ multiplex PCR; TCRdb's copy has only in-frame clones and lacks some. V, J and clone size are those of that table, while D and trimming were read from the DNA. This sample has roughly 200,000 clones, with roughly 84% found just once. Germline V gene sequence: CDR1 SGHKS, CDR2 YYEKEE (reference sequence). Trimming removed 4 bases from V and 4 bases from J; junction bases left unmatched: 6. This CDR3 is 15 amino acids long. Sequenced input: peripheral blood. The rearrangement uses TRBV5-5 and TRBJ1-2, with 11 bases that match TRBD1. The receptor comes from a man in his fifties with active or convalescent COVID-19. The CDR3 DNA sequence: TGTGCCAGCAGCATAAGGACAGGGGGCACCTATGGCTACACCTTC. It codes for CASSIRTGGTYGYTF. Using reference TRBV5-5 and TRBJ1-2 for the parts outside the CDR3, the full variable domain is DAGVTQSPTHLIKTRGQQVTLRCSPISGHKSVSWYQQVLGQGPQFIFQYYEKEERGRGNFPDRFSARQFPNYSSELNVNALLLGDSALYLCASSIRTGGTYGYTFGSGTRLTVV.